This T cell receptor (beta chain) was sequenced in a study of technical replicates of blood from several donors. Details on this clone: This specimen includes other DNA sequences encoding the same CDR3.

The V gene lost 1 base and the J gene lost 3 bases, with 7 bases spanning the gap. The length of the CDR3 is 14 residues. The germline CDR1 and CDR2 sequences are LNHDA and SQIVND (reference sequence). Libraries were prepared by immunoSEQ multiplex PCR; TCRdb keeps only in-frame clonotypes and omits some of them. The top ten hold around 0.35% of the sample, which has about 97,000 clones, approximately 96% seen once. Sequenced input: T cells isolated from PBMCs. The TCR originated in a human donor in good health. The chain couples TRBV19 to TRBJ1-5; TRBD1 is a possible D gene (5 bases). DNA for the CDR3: TGTGCCAGTAGTATAGGACAGTCCAATCAGCCCCAGCATTTT. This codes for CASSIGQSNQPQHF.